The 9 T cell receptor beta chains presented below share a single source sample, sequenced in a study of shared clonotypes between healthy human individuals. Terminally differentiated effector memory CD45RA+ cells were excluded by CCR7 positive selection of CD45RO-negative cells. Method: immunoSEQ multiplex PCR; TCRdb's copy keeps in-frame clones and lacks some. The table shows roughly 590,000 clones, with around 95% occurring only once. Sequencing input: naive CD8+ T cells sorted from blood. Receptors were obtained from a woman aged 30 to 39 in good health.

The rearrangement uses TRBV29-1 and TRBJ2-4; 11 bases are a match to TRBD2. Germline CDR1 SQVTM, CDR2 ANQGSEA. This CDR3 has 15 amino acids. Unmatched junction bases numbered 13, after V lost 7 bases and J lost 8 bases. CDR3 sequence: CSARGWGLAVDIQYF. For the CDR3, the DNA is TGCAGCGCCAGGGGGTGGGGACTAGCGGTTGACATTCAGTACTTC. The entire variable domain, with the rest obtained from reference TRBV29-1 and TRBJ2-4, is as follows: SAVISQKPSRDICQRGTSLTIQCQVDSQVTMMFWYRQQPGQSLTLIATANQGSEATYESGFVIDKFPISRPNLTFSTLTVSNMSPEDSSIYLCSARGWGLAVDIQYFGAGTRLSVL.

On this clone itself: The identical CDR3 is also encoded by other nucleotide sequences in the sample. The rearrangement uses TRBV19 and TRBJ2-7, with D perhaps TRBD1 (6 bases). The CDR3 has 13 residues. In germline, CDR1 is LNHDA, CDR2 SQIVND (reference sequence). V lost 3 bases to trimming and J lost 0 bases, with 6 bases between them. DNA for the CDR3: TGTGCCAGTAGTATGGGACACTCCTACGAGCAGTACTTC. Its protein is CASSMGHSYEQYF.

V and J are TRBV13 and TRBJ1-1; D remains unclear. Trimming left V 1 base short and J 0 bases short, with 9 bases between. The CDR3 has 15 residues. CDR1 and CDR2 from the germline V gene are PRHDT and FYEKMQ (reference sequence). The CDR3 nucleotides are TGTGCCAGCAGCTTAGTTACCCCTCTGAACACTGAAGCTTTCTTT. Its protein is CASSLVTPLNTEAFF. The variable domain in full, with the rest retrieved from reference TRBV13 and TRBJ1-1, is AAGVIQSPRHLIKEKRETATLKCYPIPRHDTVYWYQQGPGQDPQFLISFYEKMQSDKGSIPDRFSAQQFSDYHSELNMSSLELGDSALYFCASSLVTPLNTEAFFGQGTRLTVV.

This clone was recorded only once. The chain is built from TRBV28 and TRBJ1-1, with D tentatively TRBD1 (6 bases). Trimming left V 5 bases short and J 7 bases short, with 14 bases between. The CDR3 length is 13 residues. From germline, CDR1 is MDHEN and CDR2 SYDVKM. CDR3 region: CASSVRDNREAFF. CDR3 nucleotide sequence: TGTGCCAGCAGTGTCCGGGACAACCGTGAAGCTTTCTTT.

This clone appeared a single time. V and J are TRBV7-2 and TRBJ2-2; 11 bases agree with TRBD1. V lost 5 bases to trimming and J lost 8 bases; unmatched junction nucleotides: 10. Germline V gives CDR1 SGHTA, CDR2 FQGNSA. This CDR3 contains 16 residues. The CDR3 loop reads CASSQPGQGDPGELFF. CDR3 nucleotide sequence: TGTGCCAGCAGCCAGCCGGGACAGGGGGATCCGGGGGAGCTGTTTTTT. Based on the CDR3 plus reference TRBV7-2 and TRBJ2-2, the full variable domain is GAGVSQSPSNKVTEKGKDVELRCDPISGHTALYWYRQSLGQGLEFLIYFQGNSAPDKSGLPSDRFSAERTGGSVSTLTIQRTQQEDSAVYLCASSQPGQGDPGELFFGEGSRLTVL.

This chain connects TRBV7-9 to TRBJ1-1, with D hard to call. CDR1 SEHNR and CDR2 FQNEAQ come from the germline V gene (reference sequence). The V and J ends lost 3 bases and 3 bases respectively, with 5 bases between them. The CDR3 is 12 amino acids. Here the CDR3 reads CASSFFDTEAFF. Here the CDR3 DNA reads TGTGCCAGCAGCTTTTTCGACACTGAAGCTTTCTTT.

This sequence joins TRBV5-4 and TRBJ2-7; D possibly uses TRBD1 or TRBD2 (7 bases each). This CDR3 region has 13 residues. Looked up from germline, CDR1 is SGHNT and CDR2 is YYREEE (reference sequence). V was trimmed by 4 bases and J by 1 base, leaving 9 bases between them. Written as DNA, the CDR3 is TGTGCCAGCAGCCAGGGGGGGTCCTACGAGCAGTACTTC. As protein: CASSQGGSYEQYF. Complete variable domain (other parts from reference TRBV5-4 and TRBJ2-7): ETGVTQSPTHLIKTRGQQVTLRCSSQSGHNTVSWYQQALGQGPQFIFQYYREEENGRGNFPPRFSGLQFPNYSSELNVNALELDDSALYLCASSQGGSYEQYFGPGTRLTVT.

The genes are TRBV7-9 and TRBJ2-5; no clear D. Trimming took off 5 bases at V and 11 bases at J, with 15 bases between the two ends. This CDR3 has 12 residues. CDR1 is SEHNR, CDR2 FQNEAQ, per germline (reference sequence). The CDR3: CASSPSNVEQYF. The CDR3 region has the DNA TGTGCCAGCAGCCCAAGCAACGTAGAGCAGTACTTC.

Worth noting for this clone: Relative to the germline gene, one junction end is altered; a read error may explain this. The rearrangement links TRBV7-6 to TRBJ2-5, with 7 nucleotides matching TRBD2. The CDR3 runs to 15 residues. Germline CDR1 and CDR2: SGHVS and FNYEAQ. The chain's CDR3 is CASTLWRERLETQYF. CDR3 nucleotides: TGTGCCAGCACCTTATGGCGGGAGAGGCTAGAGACCCAGTACTTC.